The 3 T cell receptor beta chains in this list originate from one sample, sequenced in a study of T cell clones after liver transplantation. Libraries were prepared by immunoSEQ multiplex PCR; TCRdb keeps only in-frame clonotypes and omits some of them. The data show roughly 120,000 clones, about nine tenths seen once. This material consisted of CD4+ T cells from blood, taken 12 months after liver transplant. Receptor source: a human patient who received a liver transplant. The graft donor may account for some of the T cells.

The chain carries TRBV29-1 and TRBJ2-3; 8 bases map to TRBD1. The J segment lost 5 bases and the V segment lost 4 bases, leaving 8 bases of the junction unmatched. CDR1 is SQVTM and CDR2 is ANQGSEA in the germline V gene. There are 14 residues in the CDR3. DNA for the CDR3: TGCAGCGTTGGTATCAGGGGGCGTCAAGATACGCAGTATTTT. Amino acid sequence: CSVGIRGRQDTQYF.

With respect to this clone: The same CDR3 is also encoded by other DNA sequences in this sample. V is TRBV5-1 and J is TRBJ2-7, with 10 nucleotides matching TRBD2. The CDR3 extends over 15 amino acids. V dropped 4 bases and J dropped 7; count of bases not matched to a gene: 11. Germline CDR1 and CDR2: SGHRS and YFSETQ. The CDR3 here is CASSLTSGRAGEQYF. The CDR3 nucleotides are TGCGCCAGCAGCCTGACCAGCGGGAGGGCCGGGGAGCAGTACTTC.

This chain connects TRBV28 to TRBJ1-2, with D possibly being TRBD1 (6 bases). In germline, CDR1 is MDHEN, CDR2 SYDVKM. This CDR3 contains 13 residues. The V end was cut by 6 bases, the J end by 4 bases, with 12 bases between. The CDR3 loop is CASSIDRLYGYTF. The CDR3 region has the DNA TGTGCCAGCAGCATCGACAGGCTCTATGGCTACACCTTC.